Following are 26 T cell receptor beta chains from one sample sequenced in a study of identical twins. TCRdb reprocessed the 5' RACE reads with MiXCR, giving one entry per CDR3 protein. The sample contains roughly 470,000 distinct CDR3 sequences, 13% to 15% of which appear only once. These data were likewise used in another study, on yellow fever vaccine responses in identical twins.

The source material was CD4+ T cells sorted from blood. The receptor source for this set is a woman aged 18-35 years in good health.

This clonotype appeared many times. The V and J genes are TRBV9 and TRBJ2-1, with D possibly matching TRBD2 (5 bases). Trimming took off 4 bases at V and 7 bases at J, with 24 bases between the two ends. CDR1 is SGDLS and CDR2 is YYNGEE in the germline V gene. CDR3 length: 17 residues. The CDR3 region is CASSPQVASRTRNEQFF. CDR3 DNA sequence: TGTGCCAGCAGCCCCCAGGTGGCTAGCAGAACTAGGAATGAGCAGTTCTTC. Full variable domain (outside the CDR3, taken from reference TRBV9 and TRBJ2-1): DSGVTQTPKHLITATGQRVTLRCSPRSGDLSVYWYQQSLDQGLQFLIQYYNGEERAKGNILERFSAQQFPDLHSELNLSSLELGDSALYFCASSPQVASRTRNEQFFGPGTRLTVL.

V usage is TRBV6-5 and J usage is TRBJ2-2, with D possibly TRBD1 on 5 matching bases. Trimming took 5 bases from V and 3 from J, leaving 22 bases between them. Germline assignment: CDR1 MNHEY and CDR2 SVGAGI. This CDR3 is 18 amino acids long. CDR3 region: CASSTRQRTTPHTGELFF. The CDR3 DNA sequence: TGTGCCAGCAGTACACGACAACGGACAACCCCGCACACCGGGGAGCTGTTTTTT.

This clonotype was seen a single time. The chain is built from TRBV20-1 and TRBJ2-7; 10 nucleotides line up with TRBD2. The CDR3 is 13 amino acids. V lost 4 bases and J lost 3; bases outside the gene matches: 3. The germline CDR1 and CDR2 sequences are DFQATT and SNEGSKA (reference sequence). CDR3 loop: CSATAGGVYEQYF. CDR3 nucleotides: TGCAGTGCTACAGCGGGAGGGGTCTACGAGCAGTACTTC.

This clonotype was found many times. The chain joins TRBV25-1 to TRBJ2-7; perhaps TRBD1 as D (6 bases). Trimming cost V 4 bases and J 3 bases, with 13 bases left between them. This CDR3 has 14 residues. The germline V gene has CDR1 MGHDK and CDR2 SYGVNS. CDR3 bases: TGTGCCAGCAGTGGGGGACACCCATACTACGAGCAGTACTTC. It encodes CASSGGHPYYEQYF.

This rearrangement joins TRBV12-3 or TRBV12-4 to TRBJ2-1; D unclear. The CDR3 runs to 13 residues. Trimming took off 2 bases at V and 9 bases at J, with 11 bases between the two ends. The DNA for the CDR3 is TGTGCCAGCAGTTTAACCACCTGGGGTGAGCAGTTCTTC. Translated: CASSLTTWGEQFF.

This clonotype was observed many times. V gene TRBV2 combines with J gene TRBJ2-7, with no clear D. This CDR3 contains 14 residues. V lost 5 bases, J lost 1 base, and 12 bases lay in between. CDR1 and CDR2 from the germline V gene are SNHLY and FYNNEI. CDR3 coding DNA: TGTGCCAGCAGTCAAACACACAGTTCCTACGAGCAGTACTTC. Translating it yields CASSQTHSSYEQYF.

This clonotype turned up a few times. One junction end does not reproduce the germline sequence, and a read error may be involved. J is TRBJ2-7 and V is TRBV7-7; D is unclear. The CDR3 consists of 15 residues. Germline values: CDR1 SSHAT, CDR2 FNYEAQ (reference sequence). The CDR3 DNA sequence: TGTGCTAGCAGCTTTGGAATCGAGTCAACCTACGAGCAGTACTTC. This translates into CASSFGIESTYEQYF.

This rearrangement joins TRBV7-2 to TRBJ2-1; possible D gene TRBD2, 8 bases. Germline values: CDR1 SGHTA, CDR2 FQGNSA. The CDR3 is made up of 15 amino acids. V shed 5 bases and J shed 2 bases, with 13 bases lying between them. CDR3 in amino acids: CASSQGGLAYNEQFF. Here the CDR3 DNA reads TGTGCCAGCAGCCAGGGGGGACTAGCCTACAATGAGCAGTTCTTC. Combining the CDR3 with reference TRBV7-2 and TRBJ2-1 gives the whole variable domain GAGVSQSPSNKVTEKGKDVELRCDPISGHTALYWYRQSLGQGLEFLIYFQGNSAPDKSGLPSDRFSAERTGGSVSTLTIQRTQQEDSAVYLCASSQGGLAYNEQFFGPGTRLTVL.

The V and J genes are TRBV3-1 and TRBJ2-7, with 12 bases that match TRBD2. The J segment lost 4 bases and the V segment lost 1 base, leaving 5 bases of the junction unmatched. The CDR3 is 16 residues long. From germline, CDR1 is LGHDT and CDR2 YNNKEL (reference sequence). This CDR3 is CASSQGLAGATYEQYF. The CDR3, as DNA: TGTGCCAGCAGCCAAGGACTAGCGGGGGCCACGTACGAGCAGTACTTC.

This clonotype was seen only a few times. Written as DNA, the CDR3 is TGTGCCAGCAGTCTCAGGACAGGGGCCGAGCAGTACTTC. Its translation: CASSLRTGAEQYF. The chain employs TRBV12-3 or TRBV12-4 and TRBJ2-7; 9 bases line up with TRBD1. The CDR3 length is 13 residues. V lost 5 bases to trimming and J lost 6 bases; unmatched junction nucleotides: 5.

This clonotype has a count of ten or more. The chain recombines TRBV5-6 with TRBJ1-1; unclear D gene. V was pared by 0 bases and J by 1 base, with 10 bases between. Germline CDR1 SGHDT, CDR2 YYEEEE. This CDR3 is 15 amino acids long. The CDR3 reads CASSLAGLRNTEAFF. The CDR3 DNA reads TGTGCCAGCAGCTTGGCCGGACTGCGGAACACTGAAGCTTTCTTT.

This chain links TRBV5-1 with TRBJ2-1, with D perhaps matching TRBD2 (6 bases). The CDR3 covers 15 residues. CDR1 is SGHRS, CDR2 YFSETQ, per germline. Trimming left V 2 bases short and J 3 bases short, with 12 bases between. CDR3 nucleotides: TGCGCCAGCAGCTTTCGGGGGAGGTTCTACAATGAGCAGTTCTTC. It codes for CASSFRGRFYNEQFF.

The chain combines TRBV6-2 or TRBV6-3 with TRBJ1-2; 10 bases are a match to TRBD1. Germline trimming cut 2 bases from V and 3 bases from J; bases unmatched to any gene: 9. The CDR3 contains 17 residues. Germline V gene data show CDR1 as MNHEY and CDR2 as SVGEGT. In DNA form, the CDR3 reads TGTGCCAGCAGTTACGCGTGGGACAGGGGTACCGACTATGGCTACACCTTC. Translated: CASSYAWDRGTDYGYTF.

The CDR3 reads CASSRDYRGLPYEQYF. The CDR3 DNA follows: TGTGCCAGCAGCCGAGATTACAGGGGACTCCCCTACGAGCAGTACTTC. The chain joins TRBV3-1 to TRBJ2-7; possible D gene TRBD1, 7 bases. V dropped 4 bases and J dropped 2 bases, with 18 bases sitting between them. The CDR3 has 16 amino acids. CDR1 is LGHDT and CDR2 is YNNKEL in the germline V gene (reference sequence).

The rearrangement uses TRBV27 and TRBJ2-2, with 10 nucleotides matching TRBD2. The CDR3 loop spans 16 amino acids. V shed 6 bases and J 1 base; nucleotides not matched to a gene: 5. Germline CDR1 and CDR2: MNHEY and SMNVEV (reference sequence). CDR3 coding DNA: TGTGCCAGCAGCTTGGGACTAGCGTGGAACACCGGGGAGCTGTTTTTT. Its translation: CASSLGLAWNTGELFF.

This clonotype came up a few times. The CDR3 bases are TGCGCCAGCAGCCAAGGACTCGGCGCTCTCCGGGACCAAGAGACCCAGTACTTC. Its protein is CASSQGLGALRDQETQYF. The gene calls are TRBV4-1 and TRBJ2-5; D not certain. This CDR3 spans 18 amino acids. Germline CDR1 MGHRA, CDR2 YSYEKL. V was trimmed by 1 base and J by 0 bases, leaving 18 bases between them.

This clonotype showed up many times. J is TRBJ2-3 and V is TRBV5-1; 15 bases are shared with TRBD2. Germline V gives CDR1 SGHRS, CDR2 YFSETQ. The CDR3 covers 16 residues. Trimming at V came to 4 bases and at J to 4 bases, leaving 4 bases not matched to a gene. The CDR3 spells CASSTGLAGGADTQYF. The CDR3 DNA reads TGCGCCAGCAGCACGGGACTAGCGGGAGGTGCAGATACGCAGTATTTT.

A few counts support this clonotype. The chain links TRBV7-9 to TRBJ2-7; weak D call: TRBD1 (6 bases). Between the trimmed V and J ends, which lost 4 bases and 2 bases, there was a span of 9 bases. The CDR3 extends over 13 amino acids. Germline V gene lookup returns CDR1 SEHNR and CDR2 FQNEAQ (reference sequence). In DNA form, the CDR3 reads TGTGCCAGCAGCTCCAACAGGGCCTACGAGCAGTACTTC. Protein: CASSSNRAYEQYF.

This clonotype has just a few counts. V is TRBV30 and J is TRBJ2-2; D not resolved. V was clipped by 7 bases and J by 5 bases, with 17 bases between them. The CDR3 loop spans 14 amino acids. Germline V CDR1 and CDR2: GTSNPN, SVGIG (reference sequence). The CDR3 region has the DNA TGTGCCTCCCCTGGTTCTTGGGAAACCGGGGAGCTGTTTTTT. Translated: CASPGSWETGELFF.

In this sample, this clonotype turned up a few times. The gene calls are TRBV5-6 and TRBJ2-5; possibly TRBD2 for D (7 bases). Trimming removed 4 bases from V and 4 bases from J, with 20 bases in between. Germline V CDR1 and CDR2: SGHDT, YYEEEE. The CDR3 extends over 16 amino acids. CDR3 amino acids: CASSSMGGQEGETQYF. The CDR3 nucleotides read TGTGCCAGCAGCAGTATGGGGGGGCAAGAAGGAGAGACCCAGTACTTC.

This clonotype showed up just a few times. The rearrangement joins TRBV13 to TRBJ2-7; possibly TRBD1 for D (6 bases). Germline V CDR1 and CDR2: PRHDT, FYEKMQ (reference sequence). This CDR3 region has 12 residues. With 5 bases removed from V and 5 bases from J, the gap between germline ends came to 10 bases. The CDR3 bases are TGTGCCAGCAGCATCTACAGGGACGAGCAGTACTTC. It codes for CASSIYRDEQYF.

The CDR3 sequence: CASSLTDGGGYTF. CDR3 sequence (DNA): TGTGCCAGCAGTTTAACAGACGGAGGCGGCTACACCTTC. The gene calls are TRBV27 and TRBJ1-2, with unresolved D. Trimming removed 2 bases from V and 8 bases from J, with 12 bases in between. The CDR3 contains 13 residues. CDR1 is MNHEY, CDR2 SMNVEV, per germline (reference sequence).

This clonotype appeared a few times. The rearrangement uses TRBV24-1 and TRBJ2-2; 12 bases are shared with TRBD2. The CDR3 has 17 amino acids. CDR1 KGHDR and CDR2 SFDVKD come from the germline V gene. V gave up 3 bases and J gave up 5 bases; unmatched junction bases: 6. CDR3 region: CATSDPGLAGRTGELFF. DNA for the CDR3: TGTGCCACCAGTGATCCTGGACTAGCGGGGAGAACCGGGGAGCTGTTTTTT.

This chain links TRBV20-1 with TRBJ2-1, with D possibly TRBD2 on 6 matching bases. Trimming removed 1 base at V and 2 bases at J, with 6 bases between. The CDR3 spans 13 residues. Germline V gene sequence: CDR1 DFQATT, CDR2 SNEGSKA (reference sequence). The CDR3 DNA sequence: TGCAGTGCTAGAGGGAGGGCCTACAATGAGCAGTTCTTC. Amino acid sequence: CSARGRAYNEQFF.

This clonotype was found a few times. This chain joins TRBV12-3 or TRBV12-4 and TRBJ2-2; D not certain. V was trimmed by 5 bases and J by 6 bases, leaving 13 bases between them. The CDR3 runs to 14 residues. The CDR3 DNA is TGTGCCAGCAGTCACCCCCCAGGAGCCGGGGAGCTGTTTTTT. This codes for CASSHPPGAGELFF.

The genes are TRBV7-9 and TRBJ2-7, with TRBD2 identical over 7 bases. Germline V gives CDR1 SEHNR, CDR2 FQNEAQ (reference sequence). The CDR3 covers 12 residues. V lost 8 bases and J lost 4; bases outside the gene matches: 5. The CDR3 coding sequence is TGTGCCAGCGGTGCGGGGGAGTACGAGCAGTACTTC. Its protein is CASGAGEYEQYF.